The 28 T cell receptor beta chains below come from one sample, sequenced in a study of T cell repertoires in cytomegalovirus infection. MiXCR, run by TCRdb on the reads, gives a single entry per CDR3 protein. Found here are more than 400,000 distinct CDR3 sequences, less than 30% of them singletons; the top ten hold approximately 13%. The sequenced sample was PBMCs. The receptors derive from a human donor in good health (CMV status not recorded). Some clones in this sample may be carry-over from other donors' samples.

This sequence joins TRBV20-1 and TRBJ2-2, with TRBD2 matching 14 bases. V was clipped by 4 bases and J by 5 bases; unmatched bases: 9. CDR1 DFQATT and CDR2 SNEGSKA come from the germline V gene (reference sequence). The CDR3 contains 17 residues. In nucleotides, the CDR3 is TGCAGTGCTATCCCGGGACTAGCGGGAGTATATACCGGGGAGCTGTTTTTT. Its translation: CSAIPGLAGVYTGELFF.

The chain links TRBV4-2 to TRBJ2-5, with 9 bases fitting TRBD2. This CDR3 has 18 residues. The trim removed 1 base at V and 2 bases at J, leaving 11 bases unmatched. CDR1 and CDR2 (germline): LGHNA, YNFKEQ. CDR3 loop: CASSQGISASGIQETQYF. The CDR3 DNA is TGTGCCAGCAGCCAAGGGATTTCGGCTAGCGGGATACAAGAGACCCAGTACTTC.

In this sample, this clonotype turned up a few times. The gene calls are TRBV25-1 and TRBJ1-3, with TRBD1 as a possible D gene (6 bases). The germline gives CDR1 MGHDK, CDR2 SYGVNS. The V gene lost 7 bases and the J gene lost 0 bases, with 13 bases spanning the gap. This CDR3 is built from 15 residues. This chain's CDR3 is CASTGQTSSGNTIYF. CDR3 sequence (DNA): TGTGCCAGCACCGGACAGACGAGCTCTGGAAACACCATATATTTT. Full variable domain (remainder filled in from reference TRBV25-1 and TRBJ1-3): EADIYQTPRYLVIGTGKKITLECSQTMGHDKMYWYQQDPGMELHLIHYSYGVNSTEKGDLSSESTVSRIRTEHFPLTLESARPSHTSQYLCASTGQTSSGNTIYFGEGSWLTVV.

CDR3 residues: CASSLAGGIYEQFF. DNA for the CDR3: TGTGCCAGCAGCCTAGCGGGAGGTATTTATGAGCAGTTCTTC. J is TRBJ2-1 and V is TRBV9; the match to TRBD2 covers 11 bases. The CDR3 is made up of 14 amino acids. Germline V gene data show CDR1 as SGDLS and CDR2 as YYNGEE. Trimming at V came to 4 bases and at J to 8 bases, leaving 5 bases not matched to a gene.

The chain combines TRBV5-6 with TRBJ1-6, with 7 bases matching TRBD1. The CDR3 runs to 15 residues. Trimming removed 3 bases from V and 7 bases from J; junction bases left unmatched: 7. Germline loops: CDR1 SGHDT, CDR2 YYEEEE. CDR3 coding DNA: TGTGCCAGCAGCTGGAGAGGGGGCCGAAATTCACCCCTCCACTTT. Translated: CASSWRGGRNSPLHF.

Only a few counts were recorded for this clonotype. The chain joins TRBV4-1 to TRBJ2-5; tentatively, D is TRBD1 or TRBD2 (5 bases each). The V gene lost 0 bases and the J gene lost 7 bases, with 21 bases spanning the gap. Germline CDR1 and CDR2: MGHRA and YSYEKL. This CDR3 contains 17 residues. The CDR3 sequence is CASSQDLGAGHGGTQYF. CDR3 bases: TGCGCCAGCAGCCAAGATTTAGGGGCAGGCCATGGGGGGACCCAGTACTTC.

The chain uses TRBV19 and TRBJ2-7, with D possibly matching TRBD1 (6 bases). Trimming left V 0 bases short and J 3 bases short, with 15 bases between. The germline V gene encodes CDR1 LNHDA and CDR2 SQIVND (reference sequence). This CDR3 has 16 residues. The CDR3 nucleotides are TGTGCCAGTAGTATAGATCTGGGGACACTCCACTACGAGCAGTACTTC. The encoded protein is CASSIDLGTLHYEQYF.

In this sample, this clonotype turned up many times. The chain has TRBV7-2 and TRBJ1-4; 8 bases fit TRBD1. V lost 5 bases to trimming and J lost 7 bases; unmatched junction nucleotides: 6. CDR1 is SGHTA, CDR2 FQGNSA, per germline. This CDR3 contains 14 residues. The CDR3 here is CASSQGQVTEKLFF. CDR3 in DNA: TGTGCCAGCAGCCAGGGACAGGTGACTGAAAAACTGTTTTTT.

The chain has TRBV20-1 and TRBJ2-3, with 11 bases that match TRBD2. J gave up 2 bases and V 5 bases, and 15 bases lay outside the gene matches. The CDR3 runs 18 residues. Germline loops: CDR1 DFQATT, CDR2 SNEGSKA (reference sequence). CDR3 sequence reads: CSADGKITSGSFTDTQYF. The CDR3, as DNA: TGCAGTGCTGACGGAAAAATCACTAGCGGGAGTTTCACAGATACGCAGTATTTT.

V gene TRBV29-1 combines with J gene TRBJ2-5; 13 bases align to TRBD2. The V and J ends lost 4 bases and 5 bases, in that order; junction bases with no gene match: 16. Germline V gene sequence: CDR1 SQVTM, CDR2 ANQGSEA. This CDR3 comprises 18 residues. CDR3 residues: CSVGEKGLAGVDWETQYF. In nucleotides, the CDR3 is TGCAGCGTTGGGGAGAAAGGACTAGCGGGAGTGGATTGGGAGACCCAGTACTTC.

This clonotype appeared a few times. The rearrangement uses TRBV7-2 and TRBJ1-3, with D perhaps matching TRBD1 (5 bases). Germline loops: CDR1 SGHTA, CDR2 FQGNSA. The CDR3 is 17 residues long. Trimming stripped 1 base from V and 3 bases from J, with 16 bases between. In DNA, the CDR3 is TGTGCCAGCAGCTTAGTTTGGTCAGGGTTGGGTGGAAACACCATATATTTT. Translation: CASSLVWSGLGGNTIYF.

The rearrangement links TRBV15 to TRBJ2-3, with 10 bases that match TRBD2. V lost 0 bases, J lost 0 bases, and 3 bases stayed unmatched. This CDR3 contains 17 residues. The germline V gene encodes CDR1 LNHNV and CDR2 YYDKDF (reference sequence). The DNA of the CDR3 is TGTGCCACCAGCAGAGAGCCAGCGGGAGGGAGCACAGATACGCAGTATTTT. Its protein is CATSREPAGGSTDTQYF.

The CDR3 sequence is CASSYSGGVSPLHF. CDR3 nucleotides: TGTGCCAGCAGTTACTCGGGAGGGGTTTCACCCCTCCACTTT. The rearrangement links TRBV6-5 to TRBJ1-6; D may be TRBD1 (5 bases). From germline, CDR1 is MNHEY and CDR2 SVGAGI. This CDR3 is built from 14 residues. V was clipped by 0 bases and J by 9 bases, with 9 bases between them.

This clonotype has more than one count but fewer than ten. The chain has TRBV7-9 and TRBJ1-2; possible D gene TRBD1, 6 bases. There are 12 residues in the CDR3. Germline V CDR1 and CDR2: SEHNR, FQNEAQ (reference sequence). V gave up 8 bases and J gave up 4 bases, with 11 bases separating them. CDR3 loop: CASGTGPYGYTF. The CDR3, as DNA: TGTGCCAGCGGAACAGGGCCCTATGGCTACACCTTC. Together with reference TRBV7-9 and TRBJ1-2, the CDR3 gives the full variable domain: DTGVSQNPRHKITKRGQNVTFRCDPISEHNRLYWYRQTLGQGPEFLTYFQNEAQLEKSRLLSDRFSAERPKGSFSTLEIQRTEQGDSAMYLCASGTGPYGYTFGSGTRLTVV.

J is TRBJ2-7 and V is TRBV28; D is possibly TRBD1 (6 bases). The germline V and J ends were trimmed by 6 bases and 1 base, with 16 bases remaining between them. From germline, CDR1 is MDHEN and CDR2 SYDVKM. CDR3 length equals 15 residues. The CDR3, as DNA: TGTGCCAGCAGCCGAAGACAGGCCCGTTCCTACGAGCAGTACTTC. Translating gives CASSRRQARSYEQYF.

This clonotype was counted between two and nine times. V is TRBV5-4 and J is TRBJ1-3; D is undetermined. CDR1 is SGHNT, CDR2 YYREEE, per germline (reference sequence). V shed 5 bases and J shed 4 bases, with 16 bases lying between them. CDR3 length: 15 residues. CDR3 amino acids: CASSSGLSGGNTIYF. CDR3 sequence (DNA): TGTGCCAGCAGTTCCGGGCTCAGTGGGGGAAACACCATATATTTT.

This clonotype came up many times. The chain carries TRBV7-9 and TRBJ2-1; a possible D gene is TRBD2 (5 bases). The CDR3 consists of 12 residues. The ends were cut back, 5 bases at V and 7 bases at J, with 9 bases in the middle. Germline V gene lookup returns CDR1 SEHNR and CDR2 FQNEAQ (reference sequence). The CDR3 is CASSPSGNEQFF. CDR3 in DNA: TGTGCCAGCAGCCCGTCGGGGAATGAGCAGTTCTTC.

J is TRBJ1-4 and V is TRBV7-2, with a possible D match to TRBD1 (6 bases). Germline CDR1 and CDR2: SGHTA and FQGNSA. The CDR3 runs to 15 residues. Trimming took 3 bases from V and 7 from J, leaving 15 bases between them. The CDR3, as DNA: TGTGCCAGCAGCTTTACAGGGAGTTCAGGTGAAAAACTGTTTTTT. Protein: CASSFTGSSGEKLFF. The full variable domain, rest sourced from reference TRBV7-2 and TRBJ1-4, is GAGVSQSPSNKVTEKGKDVELRCDPISGHTALYWYRQSLGQGLEFLIYFQGNSAPDKSGLPSDRFSAERTGGSVSTLTIQRTQQEDSAVYLCASSFTGSSGEKLFFGSGTQLSVL.

This clonotype was seen only a few times. V gene TRBV6-2 or TRBV6-3 combines with J gene TRBJ2-1, with D perhaps matching TRBD1 (6 bases). The CDR3 covers 14 residues. Trimming shortened V by 0 bases and J by 4 bases, and 7 bases separated the two germline ends. In germline, CDR1 is MNHEY, CDR2 SVGEGT. The CDR3 bases are TGTGCCAGCAGTTACTCACAGGGATACAATGAGCAGTTCTTC. Protein: CASSYSQGYNEQFF.

This chain joins TRBV6-5 and TRBJ1-4; 8 nucleotides agree with TRBD1. With 5 bases clipped from V and 4 bases from J, the junction kept 9 bases outside the gene matches. CDR3 length: 16 amino acids. CDR1 is MNHEY, CDR2 SVGAGI, per germline. CDR3 sequence reads: CASSRTGTAYNEKLFF. The CDR3 DNA reads TGTGCCAGCAGTCGGACAGGGACAGCTTATAATGAAAAACTGTTTTTT.

This clonotype was seen many times. The rearrangement links TRBV7-3 to TRBJ1-1, with TRBD1 matching 11 bases. J was trimmed by 0 bases and V by 1 base; bases with no gene match: 7. This CDR3 region has 18 residues. Germline CDR1 and CDR2: SGHTA and FQGTGA. CDR3 sequence reads: CASSLRGQGGGVNTEAFF. The CDR3 DNA sequence: TGTGCCAGCAGCTTAAGGGGACAGGGGGGTGGGGTGAACACTGAAGCTTTCTTT.

The CDR3 here is CASSPRPGASSYEQYV. CDR3 DNA sequence: TGTGCCAGCAGCCCCAGGCCGGGAGCCAGCTCCTACGAGCAGTACGTC. The J gene is TRBJ2-7, the V gene TRBV13; weak D call: TRBD2 (6 bases). Trimming pared 5 bases from V and 0 bases from J, leaving 17 bases between. This CDR3 spans 16 amino acids. Germline CDR1 is PRHDT and CDR2 is FYEKMQ (reference sequence).

This chain joins TRBV12-3 or TRBV12-4 and TRBJ1-5; no reliable D call. Between the trimmed V and J ends, which lost 4 bases and 8 bases, there was a span of 12 bases. This CDR3 is built from 13 residues. The CDR3 DNA is TGTGCCAGCAGTTCCGACCCGGTGGAGCCCCAGCATTTT. This translates into CASSSDPVEPQHF.

Ten or more counts support this clonotype. The rearrangement joins TRBV7-9 to TRBJ1-3; D gene unclear. The CDR3 totals 12 residues. CDR1 is SEHNR and CDR2 is FQNEAQ in the germline V gene (reference sequence). V shed 5 bases and J shed 4 bases, with 6 bases lying between them. Written as DNA, the CDR3 is TGTGCCAGCAGCCGAGAAGGAAACACCATATATTTT. It encodes CASSREGNTIYF.

This clonotype turned up a few times. This rearrangement joins TRBV4-1 to TRBJ1-4; 8 bases align to TRBD1. The CDR3 runs to 18 residues. V lost 0 bases and J lost 5; bases outside the gene matches: 11. Germline CDR1 is MGHRA and CDR2 is YSYEKL. In DNA form, the CDR3 reads TGCGCCAGCAGCCAAGATGGGACAGGATTTCAACTGAATGAAAAACTGTTTTTT. It yields the protein CASSQDGTGFQLNEKLFF.

This clonotype was seen at least ten times. The chain links TRBV7-2 to TRBJ2-7, with a possible D match to TRBD2 (5 bases). V lost 4 bases to trimming and J lost 0 bases, with 19 bases between them. The V gene's germline CDR1 is SGHTA and CDR2 FQGNSA. The CDR3 runs 17 residues. CDR3 amino acids: CASSSRTLQWDSYEQYF. For the CDR3, the DNA is TGTGCCAGCAGCTCGAGGACTTTACAATGGGACTCCTACGAGCAGTACTTC.

This clonotype was recorded only once. The gene calls are TRBV28 and TRBJ2-7; 7 bases are a match to TRBD1. The V gene end was trimmed by 6 bases and the J gene end by 7 bases; junction bases not matched to a gene: 6. Per the germline V gene, CDR1 is MDHEN and CDR2 is SYDVKM. This CDR3 has 12 amino acids. CDR3 sequence (DNA): TGTGCCAGCAGCCAGACAGGGAGAGAGCAGTACGTC. This sequence encodes CASSQTGREQYV.

This clonotype came up many times. The V and J genes are TRBV7-2 and TRBJ2-7, with 7 bases identical to TRBD1. There are 13 residues in the CDR3. Losses at the gene ends were 6 bases for V and 2 bases for J; bases not matched to a gene: 4. Germline CDR1 is SGHTA and CDR2 is FQGNSA. The CDR3 coding sequence is TGTGCCAGCAGTATCGGGACAGCCTACGAGCAGTACTTC. Translated, it gives CASSIGTAYEQYF.